This paragraph covers one T cell receptor beta chain sequence. Its matching antigen is unknown. This sample's treatment: 15 to 20 received Ad26.COV2.S at low or high dose, single or two shots; about 5 received placebo; per-sample allocation not given. Samples came from day 63 after the first vaccine or placebo injection. A Boston adult aged 18-55 years was the donor. The CDR3 is made up of 13 amino acids. Germline lookup yields CDR1 SGHTS and CDR2 YDEGEE. V dropped 0 bases and J dropped 3 bases, with 6 bases sitting between them. The protocol was immunoSEQ multiplex PCR, while the TCRdb copy is restricted to in-frame clones and leaves out a portion. The sample holds about 440,000 clones; approximately 90% are singletons and the top ten take 13%. The data derive from a study of Ad26.COV2.S vaccination and SARS-CoV-2 variants. Study-level findings and limits: Vaccine and placebo recipients had similar non-spike TCR breadth.

Specimen: peripheral blood, collected in a trial of Ad26.COV2.S vaccine versus placebo. This chain uses TRBV5-8 with TRBJ2-5; D gene uncertain. The source of this sequence is a person aged 18 to 65 who received the Ad26.COV2.S COVID-19 vaccine or a placebo. The CDR3 loop is CASSLDGKETQYF. The CDR3 DNA is TGTGCCAGCAGCTTGGACGGAAAAGAGACCCAGTACTTC.